This is a list of T cell receptor beta chains from one sample in a study of regulatory T cells in long-lasting Graves disease. TCRdb reanalysed the multiplex PCR reads using MiXCR and keeps one entry per CDR3 protein. The data hold approximately 390,000 distinct CDR3 sequences, with 15% to 20% observed a single time. This sample was also put to use in a study of T cells in Graves' hyperthyroidism and ophthalmopathy.

The specimen comprised peripheral blood mononuclear cells (PBMCs), sampled at new diagnosis, from a patient treated with antithyroid drugs. The receptors stem from a woman younger than 30 with Graves disease. The CDR3 runs from the conserved cysteine through the conserved F or W. Fields, in order: D gene, clone size, V gene, J gene, CDR3 protein, CDR3 DNA. A D gene is named only where the DNA matches it firmly. The size entry is marked missing in some rows and otherwise reads once, few, many or a size class.

>-|many|TRBV2|TRBJ1-1
CASMEVAEAFF
TGTGCCAGCATGGAAGTGGCTGAAGCTTTCTTT
>-|-|TRBV10-3|TRBJ2-2
CAISDQGTYGTGELFF
TGTGCCATCAGTGATCAGGGGACCTACGGGACCGGGGAGCTGTTTTTT
>-|many|TRBV5-1|TRBJ2-3
CASSLLASSTDTQYF
TGTGCCAGCAGCTTGTTGGCCAGTAGCACAGATACGCAGTATTTT
>-|many|TRBV11-2|TRBJ2-5
CASSPLGQQETQYF
TGTGCCAGCAGCCCCTTAGGACAGCAAGAGACCCAGTACTTC
>-|many|TRBV5-1|TRBJ2-1
CASSVSRGNNNEQFF
TGCGCCAGCAGCGTCTCCCGCGGGAACAACAATGAGCAGTTCTTC
>-|-|TRBV29-1|TRBJ2-5
CSVERGPQETQYF
TGCAGCGTTGAGAGGGGACCCCAAGAGACCCAGTACTTC
>TRBD1|many|TRBV27|TRBJ1-2
CASSSTGKGYGYTF
TGTGCCAGCAGCTCGACAGGGAAGGGCTATGGCTACACCTTC
>-|-|TRBV30|TRBJ2-1
CAWEPLGNEQFF
TGTGCCTGGGAGCCACTAGGTAATGAGCAGTTCTTC
>-|many|TRBV15|TRBJ1-5
CATSRGWAGAGQPQHF
TGTGCCACCAGCAGAGGATGGGCCGGGGCGGGTCAGCCCCAGCATTTT
>TRBD1|many|TRBV4-1|TRBJ1-2
CASSQVPGQGTGGYTF
TGCGCCAGCAGCCAAGTTCCGGGACAGGGGACTGGTGGCTACACCTTC
>TRBD1|many|TRBV5-1|TRBJ2-7
CASSSPRGQSYEQYF
TGCGCCAGCAGCTCCCCCAGGGGGCAGTCCTACGAGCAGTACTTC
>TRBD1|many|TRBV28|TRBJ2-4
CASSFSGQWVQYF
TGTGCCAGCAGTTTTTCGGGACAGTGGGTTCAGTACTTC